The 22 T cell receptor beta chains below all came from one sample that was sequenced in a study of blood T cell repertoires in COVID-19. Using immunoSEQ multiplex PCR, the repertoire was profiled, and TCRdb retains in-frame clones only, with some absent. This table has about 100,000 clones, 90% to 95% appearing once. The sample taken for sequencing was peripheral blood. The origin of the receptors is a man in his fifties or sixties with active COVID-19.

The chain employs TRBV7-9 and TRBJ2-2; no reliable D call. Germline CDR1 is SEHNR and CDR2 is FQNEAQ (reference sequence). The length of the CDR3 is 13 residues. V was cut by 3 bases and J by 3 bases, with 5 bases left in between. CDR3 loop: CASSFSYTGELFF. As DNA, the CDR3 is TGTGCCAGCAGCTTCTCCTACACCGGGGAGCTGTTTTTT.

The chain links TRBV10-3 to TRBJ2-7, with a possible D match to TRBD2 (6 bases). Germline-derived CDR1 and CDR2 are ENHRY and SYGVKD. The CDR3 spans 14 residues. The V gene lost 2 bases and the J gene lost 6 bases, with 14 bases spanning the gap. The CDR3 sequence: CAISEARDRVEQYV. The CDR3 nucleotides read TGTGCCATCAGTGAGGCGCGGGATAGGGTCGAGCAGTACGTC.

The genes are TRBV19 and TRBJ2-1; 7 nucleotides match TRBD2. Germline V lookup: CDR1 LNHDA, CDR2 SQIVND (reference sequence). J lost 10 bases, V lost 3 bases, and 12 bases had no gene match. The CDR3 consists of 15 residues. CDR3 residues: CASSMGLAVLAEQFF. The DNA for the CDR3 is TGTGCCAGTAGTATGGGGCTAGCGGTTCTGGCCGAGCAGTTCTTC. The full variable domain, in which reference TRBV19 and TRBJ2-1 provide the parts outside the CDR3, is DGGITQSPKYLFRKEGQNVTLSCEQNLNHDAMYWYRQDPGQGLRLIYYSQIVNDFQKGDIAEGYSVSREKKESFPLTVTSAQKNPTAFYLCASSMGLAVLAEQFFGPGTRLTVL.

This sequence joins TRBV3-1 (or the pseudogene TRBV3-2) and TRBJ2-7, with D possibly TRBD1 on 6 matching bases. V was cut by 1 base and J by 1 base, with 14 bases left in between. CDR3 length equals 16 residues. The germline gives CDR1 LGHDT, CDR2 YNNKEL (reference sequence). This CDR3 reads CASSQGRSTGSYEQYV. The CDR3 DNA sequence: TGTGCCAGCAGCCAAGGGCGTTCGACAGGTTCCTACGAGCAGTACGTC.

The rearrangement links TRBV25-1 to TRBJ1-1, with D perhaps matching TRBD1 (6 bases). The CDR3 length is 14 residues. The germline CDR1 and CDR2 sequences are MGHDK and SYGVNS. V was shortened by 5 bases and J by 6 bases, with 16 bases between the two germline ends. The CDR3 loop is CASSKRKGGSEAFF. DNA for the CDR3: TGTGCCAGCAGTAAAAGGAAAGGGGGATCTGAAGCTTTCTTT.

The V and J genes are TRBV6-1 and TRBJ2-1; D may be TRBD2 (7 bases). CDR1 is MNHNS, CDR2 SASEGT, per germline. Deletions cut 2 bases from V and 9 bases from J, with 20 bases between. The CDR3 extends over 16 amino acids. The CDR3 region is CASSELSQGGEGEQFF. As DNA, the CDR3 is TGTGCCAGCAGTGAATTGTCACAGGGTGGGGAGGGTGAGCAGTTCTTC.

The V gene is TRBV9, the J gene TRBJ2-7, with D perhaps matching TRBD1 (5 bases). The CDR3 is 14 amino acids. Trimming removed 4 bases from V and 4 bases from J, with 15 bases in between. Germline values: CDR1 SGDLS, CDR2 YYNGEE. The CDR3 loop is CASSPPGREYEQYF. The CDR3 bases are TGTGCCAGCAGCCCCCCGGGCAGGGAATACGAGCAGTACTTC. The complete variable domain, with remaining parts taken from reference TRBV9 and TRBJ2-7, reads DSGVTQTPKHLITATGQRVTLRCSPRSGDLSVYWYQQSLDQGLQFLIQYYNGEERAKGNILERFSAQQFPDLHSELNLSSLELGDSALYFCASSPPGREYEQYFGPGTRLTVT.

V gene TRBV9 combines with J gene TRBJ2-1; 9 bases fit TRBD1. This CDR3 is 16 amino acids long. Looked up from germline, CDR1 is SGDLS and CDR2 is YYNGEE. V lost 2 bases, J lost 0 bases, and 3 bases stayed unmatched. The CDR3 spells CASSVGTGSSYNEQFF. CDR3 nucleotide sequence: TGTGCCAGCAGCGTCGGGACAGGGAGCTCCTACAATGAGCAGTTCTTC.

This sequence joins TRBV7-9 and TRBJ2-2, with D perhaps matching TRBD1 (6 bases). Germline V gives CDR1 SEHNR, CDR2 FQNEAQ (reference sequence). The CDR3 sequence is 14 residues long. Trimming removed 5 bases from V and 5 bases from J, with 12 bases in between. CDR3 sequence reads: CASSAQTGTGELFF. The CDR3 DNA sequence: TGTGCCAGCAGCGCCCAGACAGGAACCGGGGAGCTGTTTTTT.

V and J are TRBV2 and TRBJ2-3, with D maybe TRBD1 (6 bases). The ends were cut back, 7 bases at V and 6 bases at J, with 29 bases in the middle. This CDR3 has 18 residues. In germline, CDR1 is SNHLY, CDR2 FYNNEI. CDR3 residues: CASIPGAAQIAFRDTQYF. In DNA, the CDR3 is TGTGCCAGCATCCCAGGGGCCGCCCAGATTGCCTTTCGGGATACGCAGTATTTT.

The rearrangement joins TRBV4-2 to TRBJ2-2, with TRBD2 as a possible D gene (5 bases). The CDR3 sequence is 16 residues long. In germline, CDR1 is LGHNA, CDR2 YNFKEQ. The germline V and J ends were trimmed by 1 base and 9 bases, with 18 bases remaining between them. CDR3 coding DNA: TGTGCCAGCAGCCAAGCGGCAGTAGCGCCGTTCAGGGAGCTGTTTTTT. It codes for CASSQAAVAPFRELFF.

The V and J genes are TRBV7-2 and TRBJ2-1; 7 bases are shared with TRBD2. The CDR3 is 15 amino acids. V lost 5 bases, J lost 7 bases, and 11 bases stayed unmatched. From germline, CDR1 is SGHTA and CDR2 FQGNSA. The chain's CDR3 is CASSPPGGLGNEQFF. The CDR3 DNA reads TGTGCCAGCAGCCCCCCCGGGGGGTTGGGGAATGAGCAGTTCTTC.

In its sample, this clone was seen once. CDR3 nucleotide sequence: TGTGCCAGCAGGCCTGGACAGGCGGTCGGGGAGCAGTACTTC. Amino acid sequence: CASRPGQAVGEQYF. The gene calls are TRBV6-6 and TRBJ2-7; 7 positions match TRBD1. This CDR3 has 14 residues. CDR1 and CDR2 from the germline V gene are MNHNY and SVGAGI (reference sequence). V was pared by 6 bases and J by 7 bases, with 12 bases of the junction left unmatched.

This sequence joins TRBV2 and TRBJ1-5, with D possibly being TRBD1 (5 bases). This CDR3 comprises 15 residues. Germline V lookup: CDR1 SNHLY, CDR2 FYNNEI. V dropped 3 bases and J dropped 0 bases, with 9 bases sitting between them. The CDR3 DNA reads TGTGCCAGCAGTGATTGGGGGGATAGCAATCAGCCCCAGCATTTT. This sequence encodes CASSDWGDSNQPQHF.

CDR3 bases: TGTGCCAGCAGCCCAACGATCGGACAAGCTAACAATGAGCAGTTCTTC. Translated: CASSPTIGQANNEQFF. This chain connects TRBV7-6 to TRBJ2-1, with D possibly matching TRBD1 (5 bases). With 5 bases removed from V and 5 bases from J, the gap between germline ends came to 19 bases. Germline CDR1 SGHVS, CDR2 FNYEAQ. This CDR3 contains 16 residues.

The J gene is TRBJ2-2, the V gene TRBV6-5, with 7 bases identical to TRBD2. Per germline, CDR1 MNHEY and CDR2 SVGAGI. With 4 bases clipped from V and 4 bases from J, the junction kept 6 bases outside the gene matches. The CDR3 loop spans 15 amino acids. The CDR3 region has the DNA TGTGCCAGCAGTTGGCTAGCGGAGAGCACCGGGGAGCTGTTTTTT. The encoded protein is CASSWLAESTGELFF.

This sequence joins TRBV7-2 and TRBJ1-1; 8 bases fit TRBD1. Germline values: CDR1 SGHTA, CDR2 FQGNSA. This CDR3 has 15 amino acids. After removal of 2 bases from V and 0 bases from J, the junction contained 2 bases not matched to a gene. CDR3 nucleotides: TGTGCCAGCAGCTTACAGGGGGCTTTGAACACTGAAGCTTTCTTT. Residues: CASSLQGALNTEAFF.

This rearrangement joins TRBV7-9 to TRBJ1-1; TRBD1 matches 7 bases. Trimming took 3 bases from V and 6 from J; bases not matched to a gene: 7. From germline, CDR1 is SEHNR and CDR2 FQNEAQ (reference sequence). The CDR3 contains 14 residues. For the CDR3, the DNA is TGTGCCAGCAGCTTTGGCAGGGGGGTACCTGAAGCTTTCTTT. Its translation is CASSFGRGVPEAFF.

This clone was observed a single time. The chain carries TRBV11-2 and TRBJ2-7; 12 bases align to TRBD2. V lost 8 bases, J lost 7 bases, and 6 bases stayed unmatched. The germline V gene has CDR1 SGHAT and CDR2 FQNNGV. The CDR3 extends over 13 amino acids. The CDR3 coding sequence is TGTGCCAGCGGGAACCTAGCGGGAGGGGAGCAGTACGTC. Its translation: CASGNLAGGEQYV.

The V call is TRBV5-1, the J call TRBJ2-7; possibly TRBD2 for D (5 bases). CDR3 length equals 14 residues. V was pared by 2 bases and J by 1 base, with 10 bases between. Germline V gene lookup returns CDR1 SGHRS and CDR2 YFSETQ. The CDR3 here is CASSFREESYEQYF. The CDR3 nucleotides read TGCGCCAGCAGCTTTCGGGAAGAGTCCTACGAGCAGTACTTC.

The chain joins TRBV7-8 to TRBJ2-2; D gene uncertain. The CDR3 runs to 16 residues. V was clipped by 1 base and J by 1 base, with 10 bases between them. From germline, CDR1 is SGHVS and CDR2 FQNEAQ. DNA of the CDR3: TGTGCCAGCAGCTTAGACCCCCACTTGAACACCGGGGAGCTGTTTTTT. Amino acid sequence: CASSLDPHLNTGELFF.

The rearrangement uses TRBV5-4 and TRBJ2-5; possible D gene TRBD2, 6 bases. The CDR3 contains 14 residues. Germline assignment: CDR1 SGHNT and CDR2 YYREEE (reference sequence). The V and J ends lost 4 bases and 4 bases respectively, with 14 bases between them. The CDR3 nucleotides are TGTGCCAGCAGCCCGGGACTGGCGGGAGAGACCCAGTACTTC. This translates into CASSPGLAGETQYF. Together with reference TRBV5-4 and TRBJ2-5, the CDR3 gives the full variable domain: ETGVTQSPTHLIKTRGQQVTLRCSSQSGHNTVSWYQQALGQGPQFIFQYYREEENGRGNFPPRFSGLQFPNYSSELNVNALELDDSALYLCASSPGLAGETQYFGPGTRLLVL.